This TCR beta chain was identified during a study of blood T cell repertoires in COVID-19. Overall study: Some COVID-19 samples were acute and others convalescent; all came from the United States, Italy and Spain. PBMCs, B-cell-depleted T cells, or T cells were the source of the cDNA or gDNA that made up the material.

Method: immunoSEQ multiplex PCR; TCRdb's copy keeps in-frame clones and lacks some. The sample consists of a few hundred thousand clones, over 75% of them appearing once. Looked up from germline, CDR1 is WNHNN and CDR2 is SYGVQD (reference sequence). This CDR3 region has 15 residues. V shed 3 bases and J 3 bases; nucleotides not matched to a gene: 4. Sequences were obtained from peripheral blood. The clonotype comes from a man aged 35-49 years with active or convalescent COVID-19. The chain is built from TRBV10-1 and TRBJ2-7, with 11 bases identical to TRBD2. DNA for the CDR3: TGCGCCAGCAGTGATGATGGACTAGCGGGCTACGAGCAGTACTTC. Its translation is CASSDDGLAGYEQYF.